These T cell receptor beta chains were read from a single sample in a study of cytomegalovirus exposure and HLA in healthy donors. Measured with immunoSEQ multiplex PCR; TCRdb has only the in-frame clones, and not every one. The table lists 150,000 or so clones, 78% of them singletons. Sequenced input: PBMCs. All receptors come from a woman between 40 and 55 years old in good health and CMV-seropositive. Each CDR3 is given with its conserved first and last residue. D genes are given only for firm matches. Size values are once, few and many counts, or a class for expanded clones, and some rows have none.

CDR3: CASTPPGGLNEQFF; V: TRBV2; J: TRBJ2-1; size: -; D: TRBD2
CDR3: CASSLLGTGNPSGNTIYF; V: TRBV11-2; J: TRBJ1-3; size: -; D: TRBD1
CDR3: CSVDAGVAYEQYF; V: TRBV29-1; J: TRBJ2-7; size: -; D: TRBD2
CDR3: CASSQETGAYGYTF; V: TRBV4-2; J: TRBJ1-2; size: -; D: -
CDR3: CASSQDTSGANGLTF; V: TRBV4-2; J: TRBJ2-6; size: -; D: -
CDR3: CASSAPTALGTEAFF; V: TRBV7-9; J: TRBJ1-1; size: few; D: -
CDR3: CASSPSSGNTIYF; V: TRBV7-9; J: TRBJ1-3; size: -; D: -
CDR3: CASSFLAGVLDTQYF; V: TRBV5-6; J: TRBJ2-3; size: once; D: TRBD2
CDR3: CASSSGQRGTGELFF; V: TRBV7-9; J: TRBJ2-2; size: -; D: -
CDR3: CASSYLSGTEQYF; V: TRBV6-5; J: TRBJ2-7; size: -; D: -
CDR3: CASSPDSGGISGANVLTF; V: TRBV11-2; J: TRBJ2-6; size: -; D: TRBD2
CDR3: CASSFPGPPADGYTF; V: TRBV7-3; J: TRBJ1-2; size: -; D: -
CDR3: CASSSGGQGGNEQFF; V: TRBV28; J: TRBJ2-1; size: -; D: TRBD1
CDR3: CASSIAGYGYTF; V: TRBV19; J: TRBJ1-2; size: -; D: -
CDR3: CASSQVASGGAEKNEQFF; V: TRBV4-2; J: TRBJ2-1; size: -; D: TRBD2
CDR3: CASSPTGLVYNEQFF; V: TRBV18; J: TRBJ2-1; size: -; D: TRBD2
CDR3: CASIQGIRNQPQHF; V: TRBV6-1; J: TRBJ1-5; size: -; D: -
CDR3: CATSGHRNTEAFF; V: TRBV15; J: TRBJ1-1; size: -; D: -
CDR3: CARWTGFYEQYF; V: TRBV25-1; J: TRBJ2-7; size: -; D: TRBD1
CDR3: CASSVQQGANSPLHF; V: TRBV2; J: TRBJ1-6; size: -; D: TRBD1
CDR3: CASSPLMGGTEAFF; V: TRBV14; J: TRBJ1-1; size: -; D: -
CDR3: CASSPFTLTGTDTQYF; V: TRBV11-1; J: TRBJ2-3; size: few; D: -
CDR3: CASSLDRSPEAFF; V: TRBV11-1; J: TRBJ1-1; size: -; D: -
CDR3: CASSREGGTYEQYF; V: TRBV7-3; J: TRBJ2-7; size: once; D: TRBD1
CDR3: CAISESWTSGGRHEQFF; V: TRBV10-3; J: TRBJ2-1; size: -; D: TRBD2
CDR3: CASSNNPGANYGYTF; V: TRBV19; J: TRBJ1-2; size: -; D: -
CDR3: CASSLGGPGTAAFSGNTIYF; V: TRBV7-4; J: TRBJ1-3; size: -; D: TRBD1
CDR3: CSAHPPQGAFF; V: TRBV20-1; J: TRBJ1-1; size: once; D: -
CDR3: CASSAHKGAGYTF; V: TRBV27; J: TRBJ1-2; size: -; D: TRBD1
CDR3: CATSRVTREKLFF; V: TRBV15; J: TRBJ1-4; size: -; D: -
CDR3: CASSVAAAESYNSPLHF; V: TRBV9; J: TRBJ1-6; size: -; D: -
CDR3: CASRGESSGYTF; V: TRBV5-1; J: TRBJ1-2; size: few; D: -
CDR3: CASSYYRQENYGYTF; V: TRBV7-2; J: TRBJ1-2; size: -; D: -
CDR3: CASSLAGDNEKLFF; V: TRBV28; J: TRBJ1-4; size: once; D: -
CDR3: CASSISSGGAKGTAFF; V: TRBV19; J: TRBJ1-1; size: -; D: -
CDR3: CASSAGGASGSRDTQYF; V: TRBV5-1; J: TRBJ2-3; size: -; D: TRBD2
CDR3: CASSYLTSGRPGELFF; V: TRBV6-5; J: TRBJ2-2; size: once; D: TRBD2
CDR3: CASSIVNQPQHF; V: TRBV19; J: TRBJ1-5; size: -; D: -
CDR3: CAISEGAGGQTQYF; V: TRBV10-3; J: TRBJ2-5; size: -; D: TRBD1